The clone carrying this T cell receptor beta chain was counted ten times or more. Its antigen remains unknown. The read ends 3 residues before the CDR3 terminus; that terminus is restored from the germline J gene. The sample comes from a study of T cell clonality in common variable immunodeficiency. Equal genomic DNA amounts from CVID and control samples were sequenced. The repertoire was sequenced with immunoSEQ multiplex PCR; TCRdb's copy has only in-frame clones and lacks some. The sample holds 30,000 to 40,000 clones, and no clone turns up only once. The study's findings and limits: In common variable immunodeficiency, TCR beta chains reportedly carried fewer deletions and N-nucleotide insertions.

Germline CDR1 LNHDA, CDR2 SQIVND (reference sequence). The CDR3 spans 14 residues. Trimming took off 1 base at V and 1 base at J, with 8 bases between the two ends. Input material: peripheral blood mononuclear cells. The chain has TRBV19 and TRBJ2-7; maybe TRBD1 (5 bases). The TCR was taken from a person aged 18 to 69 in good health. The CDR3 loop is CASSIGQQSYEQYF. CDR3 bases read: TGTGCCAGTAGTATAGGACAGCAATCCTACGAG.